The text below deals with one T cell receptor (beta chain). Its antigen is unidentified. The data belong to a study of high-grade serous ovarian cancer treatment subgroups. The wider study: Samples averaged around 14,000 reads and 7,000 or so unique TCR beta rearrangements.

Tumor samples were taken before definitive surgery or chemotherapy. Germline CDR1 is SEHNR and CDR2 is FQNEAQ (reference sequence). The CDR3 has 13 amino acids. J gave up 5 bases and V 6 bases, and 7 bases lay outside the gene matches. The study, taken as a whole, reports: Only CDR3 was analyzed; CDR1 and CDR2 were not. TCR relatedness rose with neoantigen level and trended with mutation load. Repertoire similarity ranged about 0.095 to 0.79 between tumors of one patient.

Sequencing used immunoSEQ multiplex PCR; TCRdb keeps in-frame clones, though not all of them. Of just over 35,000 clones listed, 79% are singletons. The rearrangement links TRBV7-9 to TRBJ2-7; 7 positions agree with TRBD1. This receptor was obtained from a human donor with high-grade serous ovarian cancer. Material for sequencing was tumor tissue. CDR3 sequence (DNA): TGTGCCAGCAGGGCCGGGACAGACCACGAGCAGTACTTC. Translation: CASRAGTDHEQYF.